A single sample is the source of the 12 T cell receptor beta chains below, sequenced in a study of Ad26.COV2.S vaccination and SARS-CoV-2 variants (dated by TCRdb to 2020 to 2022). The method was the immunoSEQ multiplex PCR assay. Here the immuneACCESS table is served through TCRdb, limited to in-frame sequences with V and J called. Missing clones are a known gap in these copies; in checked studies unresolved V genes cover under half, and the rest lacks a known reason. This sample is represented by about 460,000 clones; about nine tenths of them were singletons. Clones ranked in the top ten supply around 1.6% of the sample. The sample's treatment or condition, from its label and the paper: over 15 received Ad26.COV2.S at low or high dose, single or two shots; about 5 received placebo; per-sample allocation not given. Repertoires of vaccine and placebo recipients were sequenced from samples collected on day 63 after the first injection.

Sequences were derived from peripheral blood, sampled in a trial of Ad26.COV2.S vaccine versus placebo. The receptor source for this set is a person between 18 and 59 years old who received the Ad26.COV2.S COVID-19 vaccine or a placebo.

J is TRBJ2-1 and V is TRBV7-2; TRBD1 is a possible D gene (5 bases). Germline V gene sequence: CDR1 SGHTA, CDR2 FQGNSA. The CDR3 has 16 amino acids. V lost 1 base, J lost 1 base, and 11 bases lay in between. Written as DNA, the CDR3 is TGTGCCAGCAGCTTAGTAGGGGTTGGTTCCTACAATGAGCAGTTCTTC. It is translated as CASSLVGVGSYNEQFF.

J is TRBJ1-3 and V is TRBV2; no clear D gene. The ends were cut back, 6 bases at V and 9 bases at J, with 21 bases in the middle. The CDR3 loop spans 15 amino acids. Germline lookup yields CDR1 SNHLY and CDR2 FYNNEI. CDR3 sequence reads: CASSRSGSRRVTIYF. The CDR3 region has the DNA TGTGCCAGCAGCCGAAGTGGATCCCGGAGAGTCACCATATATTTT.

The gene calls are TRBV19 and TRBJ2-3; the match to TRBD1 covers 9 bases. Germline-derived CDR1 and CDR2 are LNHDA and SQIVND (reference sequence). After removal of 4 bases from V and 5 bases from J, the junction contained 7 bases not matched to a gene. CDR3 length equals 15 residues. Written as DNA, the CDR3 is TGTGCCAGTAGTAAATGGACAGGGGCGAAAGATACGCAGTATTTT. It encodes CASSKWTGAKDTQYF.

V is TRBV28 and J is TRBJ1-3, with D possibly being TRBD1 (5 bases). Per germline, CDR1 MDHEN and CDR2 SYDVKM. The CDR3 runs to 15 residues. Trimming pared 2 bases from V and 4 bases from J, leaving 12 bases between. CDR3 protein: CASSLAGTGGNTIYF. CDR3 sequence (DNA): TGTGCCAGCAGTTTAGCGGGGACCGGCGGAAACACCATATATTTT.

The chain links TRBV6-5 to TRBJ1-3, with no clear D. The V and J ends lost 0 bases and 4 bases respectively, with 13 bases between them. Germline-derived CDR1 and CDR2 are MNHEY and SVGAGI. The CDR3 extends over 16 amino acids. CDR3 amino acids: CASSYSSPGPGNTIYF. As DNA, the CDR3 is TGTGCCAGCAGTTACTCGTCTCCCGGACCAGGAAACACCATATATTTT.

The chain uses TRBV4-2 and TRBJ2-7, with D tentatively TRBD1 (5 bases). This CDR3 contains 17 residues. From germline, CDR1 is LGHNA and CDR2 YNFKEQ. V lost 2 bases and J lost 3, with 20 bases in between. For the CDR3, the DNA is TGTGCCAGCAGCCAAACGTCTACGACAGAAATTCGCTACGAGCAGTACTTC. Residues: CASSQTSTTEIRYEQYF.

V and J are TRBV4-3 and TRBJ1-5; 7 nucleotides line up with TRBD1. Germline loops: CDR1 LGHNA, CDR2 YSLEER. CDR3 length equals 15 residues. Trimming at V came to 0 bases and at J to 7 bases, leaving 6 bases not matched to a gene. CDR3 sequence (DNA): TGCGCCAGCAGCCAAGATTATCACAGGGGCCAGCCCCAGCATTTT. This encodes CASSQDYHRGQPQHF.

The CDR3 here is CASSLGPIYGYTF. CDR3 nucleotides: TGTGCCAGCAGCTTAGGTCCGATCTATGGCTACACCTTC. V usage is TRBV7-9 and J usage is TRBJ1-2, with D unresolved. The CDR3 is 13 residues long. V was clipped by 1 base and J by 4 bases, with 7 bases between them. CDR1 SEHNR and CDR2 FQNEAQ come from the germline V gene (reference sequence).

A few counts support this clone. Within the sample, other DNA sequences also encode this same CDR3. CDR3 sequence reads: CASSLVWGESYEQYF. CDR3 DNA: TGCGCCAGCAGCTTGGTTTGGGGGGAGTCCTACGAGCAGTACTTC. The rearrangement joins TRBV5-1 to TRBJ2-7; the D gene is possibly TRBD2 (6 bases). The CDR3 contains 15 residues. Germline CDR1 and CDR2: SGHRS and YFSETQ. Trimming took off 0 bases at V and 1 base at J, with 11 bases between the two ends. Full variable domain (rest looked up from reference TRBV5-1 and TRBJ2-7): KAGVTQTPRYLIKTRGQQVTLSCSPISGHRSVSWYQQTPGQGLQFLFEYFSETQRNKGNFPGRFSGRQFSNSRSEMNVSTLELGDSALYLCASSLVWGESYEQYFGPGTRLTVT.

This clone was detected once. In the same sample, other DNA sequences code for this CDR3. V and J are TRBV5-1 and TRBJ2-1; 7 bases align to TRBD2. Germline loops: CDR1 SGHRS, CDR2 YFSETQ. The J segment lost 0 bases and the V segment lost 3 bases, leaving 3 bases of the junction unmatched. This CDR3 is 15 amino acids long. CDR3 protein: CASSSSGSSYNEQFF. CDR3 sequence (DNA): TGCGCCAGCAGCTCTAGCGGAAGCTCCTACAATGAGCAGTTCTTC.

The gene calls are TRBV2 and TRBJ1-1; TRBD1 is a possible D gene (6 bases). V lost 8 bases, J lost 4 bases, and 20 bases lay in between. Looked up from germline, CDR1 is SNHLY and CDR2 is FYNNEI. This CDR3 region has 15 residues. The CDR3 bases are TGTGCCAGCCTGGGGGCCTCTTTGCTGGGCACTGAAGCTTTCTTT. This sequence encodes CASLGASLLGTEAFF.

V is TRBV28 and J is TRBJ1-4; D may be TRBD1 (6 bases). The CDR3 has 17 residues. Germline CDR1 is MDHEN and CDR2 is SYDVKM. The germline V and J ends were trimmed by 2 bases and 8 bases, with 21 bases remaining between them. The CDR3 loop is CASSLPSSGGLREKLFF. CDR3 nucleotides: TGTGCCAGCAGTTTACCCTCCTCGGGGGGGCTACGGGAAAAACTGTTTTTT.